This T cell receptor (beta chain) comes out of a study of shared clonotypes between healthy human individuals. The CDR3 contains 12 residues. CDR1 is SQVTM and CDR2 is ANQGSEA in the germline V gene. The V end lost 4 bases, the J end lost 2 bases, and 8 bases lay between the germline ends. The table came from immunoSEQ multiplex PCR; TCRdb's copy has only in-frame clones and leaves some out. The data show approximately 350,000 clones, 90% to 98% seen once. The sequencing sample was made of memory CD8+ T cells sorted from blood. As to subset: CD45RO+ cells pooled with CCR7-negative TemRA cells. The TCR sequence derives from a young man in good health. This rearrangement joins TRBV29-1 to TRBJ2-5; D is perhaps TRBD1 or TRBD2 (5 bases each). CDR3 bases: TGCAGCGTTGTGGGGGTGCAAGAGACCCAGTACTTC. It codes for CSVVGVQETQYF.